Following are 28 T cell receptor beta chains from one sample sequenced in a study of cytomegalovirus exposure and HLA in healthy donors. With 60 Vbeta and 13 Jbeta primers, the PCR was carried out. The table came from immunoSEQ multiplex PCR; TCRdb's copy has only in-frame clones and leaves some out. The table records fewer than 150,000 clones, approximately 80% of them present only once. The sequencing input was PBMCs. All receptors come from a man aged 45-65 years in good health and CMV-seropositive.

This chain joins TRBV6-1 and TRBJ1-5; D possibly corresponds to TRBD1 (5 bases). Germline assignment: CDR1 MNHNS and CDR2 SASEGT. The CDR3 covers 16 residues. V lost 3 bases to trimming and J lost 0 bases, with 12 bases between them. The CDR3 DNA reads as TGTGCCAGCAGTGACAGGGATGGTTATAGCAATCAGCCCCAGCATTTT. Translated, it gives CASSDRDGYSNQPQHF.

This rearrangement joins TRBV5-1 to TRBJ2-1; D unclear. The germline V and J ends were trimmed by 3 bases and 4 bases, with 5 bases remaining between them. The CDR3 has 12 residues. Germline V CDR1 and CDR2: SGHRS, YFSETQ. Here the CDR3 DNA reads TGCGCCAGCAGCTCAGTATACAATGAGCAGTTCTTC. This gives the protein CASSSVYNEQFF.

The genes are TRBV7-2 and TRBJ1-5, with 7 positions matching TRBD1. The germline V gene has CDR1 SGHTA and CDR2 FQGNSA. The V gene end was trimmed by 1 base and the J gene end by 7 bases; junction bases not matched to a gene: 7. The CDR3 extends over 15 amino acids. CDR3 nucleotides: TGTGCCAGCAGCTTAGAAGCAGGGGGAATACAGCCCCAGCATTTT. This translates into CASSLEAGGIQPQHF.

The V and J genes are TRBV5-8 and TRBJ1-2, with TRBD1 identical over 8 bases. The CDR3 has 15 amino acids. The V segment lost 6 bases and the J segment 3 bases; nucleotides outside the gene matches: 10. CDR1 and CDR2 (germline): SGHTS, YDEGEE. CDR3 in DNA: TGTGCCAGCAACATAAACGGACAGGGCCACTATGGCTACACCTTC. Protein: CASNINGQGHYGYTF.

CDR3 sequence reads: CASNPEGARQPQHF. The CDR3 nucleotides read TGCGCCAGCAACCCGGAAGGGGCAAGACAGCCCCAGCATTTT. The chain carries TRBV4-1 and TRBJ1-5; perhaps TRBD1 as D (5 bases). This CDR3 is built from 14 residues. Trimming cost V 7 bases and J 7 bases, with 17 bases left between them. CDR1 is MGHRA and CDR2 is YSYEKL in the germline V gene.

The CDR3 bases are TGTGCCAGCAGTTTCCCCGACAGGATTAGCAATCAGCCCCAGCATTTT. Amino acids: CASSFPDRISNQPQHF. The chain recombines TRBV28 with TRBJ1-5, with a tentative D call TRBD1 (6 bases). Germline V gene lookup returns CDR1 MDHEN and CDR2 SYDVKM. There are 16 residues in the CDR3. Trimming took 3 bases from V and 0 from J, leaving 12 bases between them.

This sequence joins TRBV5-1 and TRBJ2-7, with TRBD1 matching 9 bases. The DNA end is a closer match to TRBJ2-5, so the J assignment may be wrong. CDR3 length: 13 residues. Germline values: CDR1 SGHRS, CDR2 YFSETQ. In DNA, the CDR3 is TGCGCCAGCAGCTGGACAGGGGCAGAGACCCAGTACTTC. The encoded protein is CASSWTGAETQYF.

The chain employs TRBV5-1 and TRBJ2-7; 9 bases line up with TRBD1. Trimming removed 2 bases from V and 5 bases from J; junction bases left unmatched: 14. This CDR3 has 17 residues. Germline V gene sequence: CDR1 SGHRS, CDR2 YFSETQ. DNA of the CDR3: TGCGCCAGCAGCTTCTATAAACCGGGACAGGGAGGTCACGAGCAGTACTTC. Translated, it gives CASSFYKPGQGGHEQYF.

J is TRBJ1-4 and V is TRBV10-3, with 9 bases identical to TRBD1. The ends lost 0 bases at V and 7 bases at J; junction bases unmatched: 6. The CDR3 length is 16 residues. CDR1 is ENHRY, CDR2 SYGVKD, per germline. CDR3 in DNA: TGTGCCATCAGTGAGTCAGTGAGGACAGGGGCTGAAAAACTGTTTTTT. This codes for CAISESVRTGAEKLFF.

The chain couples TRBV12-5 to TRBJ1-1, with 7 bases that match TRBD1. This CDR3 is 15 amino acids long. The germline V gene has CDR1 LGHNT and CDR2 FRNRAP. Trimming removed 5 bases from V and 2 bases from J; junction bases left unmatched: 8. This CDR3 is CASGAAGTANTEAFF. The CDR3, as DNA: TGTGCTAGTGGTGCAGCCGGGACAGCTAACACTGAAGCTTTCTTT.

This chain links TRBV6-4 with TRBJ1-1, with no clear D. This CDR3 has 12 residues. V was clipped by 6 bases and J by 7 bases, with 12 bases between them. Germline values: CDR1 MRHNA, CDR2 SNTAGT. The CDR3 DNA sequence: TGTGCCAGCAGAGCAACGTTCGGTGAAGCTTTCTTT. This gives the protein CASRATFGEAFF.

This clone was counted a few times. This chain links TRBV30 with TRBJ1-2; D perhaps matches TRBD1 (6 bases). Germline CDR1 and CDR2: GTSNPN and SVGIG (reference sequence). The V and J ends lost 3 bases and 4 bases respectively, with 12 bases between them. The length of the CDR3 is 13 residues. The CDR3 nucleotides are TGTGCCTGGAGAGGGACAAGCATCTATGGCTACACCTTC. Its translation: CAWRGTSIYGYTF.

This clone showed up just a few times. This chain connects TRBV4-2 to TRBJ1-2; TRBD1 agrees at 7 bases. From germline, CDR1 is LGHNA and CDR2 YNFKEQ. This CDR3 contains 15 residues. J was trimmed by 2 bases and V by 6 bases; bases with no gene match: 9. CDR3 sequence: CASRDAGTANYGYTF. The CDR3 DNA sequence: TGTGCCAGCAGAGACGCCGGGACAGCGAACTATGGCTACACCTTC.

CDR3 nucleotides: TGTGCCAGCAGTTACGGTCCTACGACTAATCAGCCCCAGCATTTT. It specifies CASSYGPTTNQPQHF. This chain links TRBV6-6 with TRBJ1-5; D not resolved. Germline V gene data show CDR1 as MNHNY and CDR2 as SVGAGI (reference sequence). This CDR3 spans 15 amino acids. The germline V and J ends were trimmed by 2 bases and 4 bases, with 12 bases remaining between them.

This sequence joins TRBV27 and TRBJ2-3, with 9 bases that match TRBD2. Germline trimming cut 6 bases from V and 2 bases from J; bases unmatched to any gene: 9. This CDR3 comprises 16 residues. CDR1 MNHEY and CDR2 SMNVEV come from the germline V gene (reference sequence). CDR3 loop: CASSLGTSSPTDTQYF. DNA of the CDR3: TGTGCCAGCAGCCTTGGGACTAGCTCCCCCACAGATACGCAGTATTTT.

J is TRBJ1-2 and V is TRBV5-6; 9 bases match TRBD1. CDR3 length equals 13 residues. The V and J ends lost 4 bases and 8 bases, in that order; junction bases with no gene match: 6. CDR1 SGHDT and CDR2 YYEEEE come from the germline V gene. CDR3 DNA: TGTGCCAGCAGCACTTACAGGGGGCGCGGCTACACCTTC. Amino acids: CASSTYRGRGYTF.

The chain has TRBV5-1 and TRBJ2-5, with 8 positions matching TRBD1. Per germline, CDR1 SGHRS and CDR2 YFSETQ. Trimming at V came to 0 bases and at J to 4 bases, leaving 2 bases not matched to a gene. The CDR3 sequence is 14 residues long. The CDR3 region has the DNA TGCGCCAGCAGCTTGGGGACAGGGCTAGAGACCCAGTACTTC. This sequence encodes CASSLGTGLETQYF.

The chain links TRBV5-4 to TRBJ1-1, with TRBD1 matching over 9 bases. V shed 4 bases, J shed 5 bases, and the junction held 9 bases outside the gene matches. CDR3 length: 15 amino acids. Germline V gives CDR1 SGHNT, CDR2 YYREEE (reference sequence). This chain's CDR3 is CASSPGGTGMTEAFF. The CDR3 nucleotides are TGTGCCAGCAGCCCGGGTGGGACAGGGATGACTGAAGCTTTCTTT.

The chain carries TRBV7-2 and TRBJ2-1, with a possible D match to TRBD1 (5 bases). The CDR3 runs to 14 residues. From germline, CDR1 is SGHTA and CDR2 FQGNSA. V was clipped by 1 base and J by 3 bases, with 7 bases between them. CDR3 nucleotides: TGTGCCAGCAGCTTAGACAGGCTCTACAATGAGCAGTTCTTC. Its protein is CASSLDRLYNEQFF.

This chain connects TRBV19 to TRBJ2-7; 9 bases map to TRBD2. Germline trimming cut 7 bases from V and 3 bases from J; bases unmatched to any gene: 10. The CDR3 spans 15 residues. Germline V CDR1 and CDR2: LNHDA, SQIVND (reference sequence). The CDR3 DNA sequence: TGTGCCAGTACCAGAGTAGCGGGAGTGGGCTACGAGCAGTACTTC. It specifies CASTRVAGVGYEQYF.

This clone was observed a single time. V gene TRBV6-5 combines with J gene TRBJ1-1, with D possibly TRBD1 on 6 matching bases. The V gene lost 10 bases and the J gene lost 1 base, with 13 bases spanning the gap. The CDR3 sequence is 13 residues long. Germline lookup yields CDR1 MNHEY and CDR2 SVGAGI. The CDR3 coding sequence is TGTGCCACCCACCAGACAGGGAACACTGAAGCTTTCTTT. Translated, it gives CATHQTGNTEAFF.

The rearrangement links TRBV6-1 to TRBJ2-1, with 16 bases fitting TRBD2. This CDR3 is 18 amino acids long. Germline V gene sequence: CDR1 MNHNS, CDR2 SASEGT. The V gene end was trimmed by 2 bases and the J gene end by 5 bases; junction bases not matched to a gene: 6. In nucleotides, the CDR3 is TGTGCCAGCAGTGAATACGGGACTAGCGGGAGGGTTAACAATGAGCAGTTCTTC. Translating it yields CASSEYGTSGRVNNEQFF.

This chain joins TRBV27 and TRBJ2-3, with 10 bases that match TRBD1. After removal of 2 bases from V and 7 bases from J, the junction contained 3 bases not matched to a gene. The germline gives CDR1 MNHEY, CDR2 SMNVEV (reference sequence). The CDR3 sequence is 14 residues long. The CDR3 reads CASSLRTGGYTQYF. The CDR3 region has the DNA TGTGCCAGCAGTTTACGGACAGGGGGATATACGCAGTATTTT.

The V call is TRBV15, the J call TRBJ2-7; 10 bases match TRBD1. Per germline, CDR1 LNHNV and CDR2 YYDKDF (reference sequence). There are 16 residues in the CDR3. V lost 3 bases, J lost 6 bases, and 11 bases stayed unmatched. This CDR3 is CATSRTDRGLRVEQYF. Written as DNA, the CDR3 is TGTGCCACCAGCAGGACCGACAGGGGGCTTCGGGTCGAGCAGTACTTC.

The J gene is TRBJ2-2, the V gene TRBV10-1; no firm D call. V lost 2 bases and J lost 2, with 9 bases in between. Germline V gene sequence: CDR1 WNHNN, CDR2 SYGVQD (reference sequence). CDR3 length: 15 residues. CDR3 sequence (DNA): TGCGCCAGCAGTGAGGGCAGCGTAAACACCGGGGAGCTGTTTTTT. This gives the protein CASSEGSVNTGELFF.

CDR3 in DNA: TGTGCCAGCAGCATTCAGCGGACTCACACAGATACGCAGTATTTT. Protein sequence: CASSIQRTHTDTQYF. The chain links TRBV7-2 to TRBJ2-3; the D gene is possibly TRBD2 (5 bases). Trimming pared 5 bases from V and 2 bases from J, leaving 14 bases between. The CDR3 loop spans 15 amino acids. Germline V gives CDR1 SGHTA, CDR2 FQGNSA.

This clone was picked up one time. The chain recombines TRBV5-6 with TRBJ1-5; TRBD1 might be the D (6 bases). There are 16 residues in the CDR3. Germline V gene data show CDR1 as SGHDT and CDR2 as YYEEEE. Trimming took off 4 bases at V and 1 base at J, with 15 bases between the two ends. CDR3: CASSQRTVGSNQPQHF. The DNA for the CDR3 is TGTGCCAGCAGCCAAAGGACAGTAGGCAGCAATCAGCCCCAGCATTTT.

The V gene is TRBV19, the J gene TRBJ1-2; D not certain. V lost 6 bases, J lost 6 bases, and 17 bases lay in between. Germline lookup yields CDR1 LNHDA and CDR2 SQIVND (reference sequence). The CDR3 loop spans 14 amino acids. The CDR3 reads CASRRGSPPDGYTF. The CDR3 DNA is TGTGCCAGTAGACGAGGCAGCCCCCCGGATGGCTACACCTTC.